The clone carrying this T cell receptor (beta chain) has only one observation. Its antigen remains unidentified. The data originate from a study of cytomegalovirus exposure and HLA in healthy donors. Looked up from germline, CDR1 is SQVTM and CDR2 is ANQGSEA. The CDR3 loop spans 15 amino acids. J lost 6 bases, V lost 0 bases, and 6 bases had no gene match. The study, taken as a whole, reports: The number of N-insertions in an Asian-associated ancestry cluster was reportedly below the approximately 700-donor mean in a later analysis.

PCR was performed using 60 Vbeta and 13 Jbeta primers. Clones were sequenced by immunoSEQ multiplex PCR, and TCRdb holds only the in-frame ones, with some missing. The repertoire holds about 190,000 clones, with 83% as singletons. This TCR was sampled from a man in his forties in good health and CMV-seropositive. Sequencing was done on a sample of PBMCs. The chain has TRBV29-1 and TRBJ2-7; 12 bases map to TRBD1. DNA for the CDR3: TGCAGCGTTGAAGATCCGGGACAGGGGGCCGGCGAGCAGTACTTC. Its protein product is CSVEDPGQGAGEQYF.